This T cell receptor (beta chain) was retrieved from a study of neurological immune-mediated disorders. Time point defined: longitudinal time-point 3. The starting material, 2 million PBMCs stored at -80 C, gave rise to the unsorted libraries. In germline, CDR1 is DFQATT, CDR2 SNEGSKA (reference sequence). V was cut by 2 bases and J by 1 base, with 9 bases left in between. This CDR3 has 13 residues. At least ten counts were recorded for this clonotype. Its antigen is unknown. Every sequencing run generated in excess of 160 million TCR-beta sequences. These sequences covered 15-18 subjects. TCRdb reprocessed the 5' RACE reads via MiXCR and lists one record per CDR3 protein. The sample records roughly 100,000 distinct CDR3 sequences, approximately 11% being singletons. The study, taken as a whole, reports: While HTLV-1-associated myelopathy showed the greatest TCR clonal expansion, multiple sclerosis showed the least, falling below healthy controls. Across subjects, no CDR3 amino acid sequence appeared in expanded clones of more than one subject, a finding that suggested private repertoires in all groups.

This rearrangement joins TRBV20-1 to TRBJ2-7; no definite D call. Sequenced material: PBMCs. The clonotype originates from a female donor with HTLV-1-associated myelopathy (HAM/TSP). The DNA of the CDR3 is TGCAGTGCTAGATTGCCGTTGTCCTACGAGCAGTACTTC. Protein: CSARLPLSYEQYF.